This T cell receptor (beta chain) emerged from a study of technical replicates of blood from a few donors. This clone was seen once. Using immunoSEQ multiplex PCR, the repertoire was profiled, and TCRdb retains in-frame clones only, with some absent. The top ten clones hold about 5% of a sample with 60,000 to 65,000 clones, 75% to 90% of them seen once. V lost 5 bases and J 0 bases, leaving 10 bases between the germline ends. Germline V CDR1 and CDR2: MNHEY, SVGAGI. The CDR3 runs 14 residues. The rearrangement joins TRBV6-5 to TRBJ1-1, with D possibly matching TRBD1 (5 bases). The source material was PBMCs. The sequence derives from a human donor in good health. Some clones in this sample may be carry-over from other donors' samples. CDR3 bases: TGTGCCAGCAGTCCCCCGACAGTGAACACTGAAGCTTTCTTT. Its translation: CASSPPTVNTEAFF.